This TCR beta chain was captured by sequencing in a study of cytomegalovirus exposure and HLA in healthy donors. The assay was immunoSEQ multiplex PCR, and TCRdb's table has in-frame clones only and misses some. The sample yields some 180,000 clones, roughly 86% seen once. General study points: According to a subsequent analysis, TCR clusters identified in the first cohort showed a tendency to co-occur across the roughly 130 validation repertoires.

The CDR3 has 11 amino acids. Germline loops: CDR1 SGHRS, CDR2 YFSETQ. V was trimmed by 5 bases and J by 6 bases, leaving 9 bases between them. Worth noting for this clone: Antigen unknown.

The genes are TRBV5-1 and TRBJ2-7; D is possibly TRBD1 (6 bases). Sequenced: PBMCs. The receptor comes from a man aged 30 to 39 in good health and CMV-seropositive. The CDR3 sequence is CASRSDSEQYF. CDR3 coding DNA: TGCGCCAGCAGATCGGACAGCGAGCAGTACTTC.